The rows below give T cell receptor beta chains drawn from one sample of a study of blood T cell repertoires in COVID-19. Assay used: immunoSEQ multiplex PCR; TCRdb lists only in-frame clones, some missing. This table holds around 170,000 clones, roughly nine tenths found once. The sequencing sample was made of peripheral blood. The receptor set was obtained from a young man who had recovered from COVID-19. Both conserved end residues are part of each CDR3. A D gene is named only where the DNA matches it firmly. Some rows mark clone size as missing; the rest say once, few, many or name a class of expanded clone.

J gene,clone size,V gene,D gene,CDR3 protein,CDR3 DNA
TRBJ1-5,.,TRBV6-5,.,CASSPQGNQPQHF,TGTGCCAGCAGTCCCCAGGGGAATCAGCCCCAGCATTTT
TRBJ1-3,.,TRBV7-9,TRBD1,CASRKAGTGLSGNTIYF,TGTGCCAGCAGAAAAGCCGGGACAGGGCTCTCTGGAAACACCATATATTTT
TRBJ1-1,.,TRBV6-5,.,CASSPGGKNTEAFF,TGTGCCAGCAGTCCGGGGGGGAAGAACACTGAAGCTTTCTTT
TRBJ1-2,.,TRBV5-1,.,CASSLGSGEDGYTF,TGCGCCAGCAGCTTGGGGTCGGGGGAGGATGGCTACACCTTC
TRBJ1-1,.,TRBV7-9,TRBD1,CASRHRQGRNTEAFF,TGTGCCAGCAGACACCGACAGGGACGGAACACTGAAGCTTTCTTT
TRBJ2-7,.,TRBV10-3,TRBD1,CAVRDRELEQYF,TGTGCCGTACGGGACAGAGAGCTCGAGCAGTACTTC
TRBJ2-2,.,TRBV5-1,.,CASSLYSRPGELFF,TGCGCCAGCAGCTTGTACTCTAGGCCCGGGGAGCTGTTTTTT
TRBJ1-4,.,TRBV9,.,CASSPTWAGNEKLFF,TGTGCCAGCAGCCCGACATGGGCAGGTAATGAAAAACTGTTTTTT
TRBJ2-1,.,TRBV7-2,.,CASSLLFGSSYNEQFF,TGTGCCAGCAGCTTGCTTTTTGGGAGTTCCTACAATGAGCAGTTCTTC
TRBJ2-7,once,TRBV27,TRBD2,CASRTSGRYEQYF,TGTGCCAGCAGGACTAGCGGGAGGTACGAGCAGTACTTC
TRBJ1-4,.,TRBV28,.,CASRVSPATNEKLFF,TGTGCCAGCAGGGTATCGCCGGCAACTAATGAAAAACTGTTTTTT
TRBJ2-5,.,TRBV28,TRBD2,CASSLTSGRPAGQETQYF,TGTGCCAGCAGTCTGACTAGCGGGAGGCCTGCCGGCCAAGAGACCCAGTACTTC
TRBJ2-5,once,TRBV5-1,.,CASSPVQETQYF,TGCGCCAGCAGCCCGGTCCAAGAGACCCAGTACTTC
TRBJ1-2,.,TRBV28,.,CASSFPRVGLYGYTF,TGTGCCAGCAGTTTCCCCCGGGTAGGCCTCTATGGCTACACCTTC
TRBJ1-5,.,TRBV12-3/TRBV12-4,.,CASAALDQPQHF,TGTGCCAGTGCAGCGCTCGATCAGCCCCAGCATTTT
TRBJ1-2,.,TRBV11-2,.,CASSLSGDYGYTF,TGTGCCAGCAGCTTATCAGGGGACTATGGCTACACCTTC
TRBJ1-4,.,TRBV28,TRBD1,CASRGTGGGKLFF,TGTGCCAGCAGGGGGACAGGGGGCGGAAAACTGTTTTTT
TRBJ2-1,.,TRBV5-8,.,CASPTRVYNEQFF,TGTGCCAGCCCGACTAGGGTCTACAATGAGCAGTTCTTC
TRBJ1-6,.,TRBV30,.,CAWRDSYNSPLHF,TGTGCCTGGAGGGACAGTTATAATTCACCCCTCCACTTT
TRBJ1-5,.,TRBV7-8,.,CASSARVGNQPQHF,TGTGCCAGCAGCGCCAGGGTGGGAAATCAGCCCCAGCATTTT
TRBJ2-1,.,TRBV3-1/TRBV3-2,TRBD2,CASSQERQAGARGEQFF,TGTGCCAGCAGCCAAGAGAGGCAAGCGGGAGCGCGAGGCGAGCAGTTCTTC
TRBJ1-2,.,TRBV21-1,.,CASSRDSGRNYGYTF,TGTGCCAGCAGTCGGGACAGCGGCCGAAACTATGGCTACACCTTC
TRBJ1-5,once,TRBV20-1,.,CSARAGQPQHF,TGCAGTGCTAGAGCAGGGCAGCCCCAGCATTTT
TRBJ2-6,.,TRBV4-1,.,CASSQGDTSGANVLTF,TGCGCCAGCAGCCAAGGGGACACCTCTGGGGCCAACGTCCTGACTTTC
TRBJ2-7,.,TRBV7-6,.,CASSAPGVPHYEQYF,TGTGCCAGCAGCGCACCGGGAGTTCCCCACTACGAGCAGTACTTC
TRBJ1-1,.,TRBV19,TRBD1,CASGFGQGITEAFF,TGTGCCAGTGGGTTTGGACAGGGTATTACTGAAGCTTTCTTT
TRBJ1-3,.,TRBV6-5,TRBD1,CASSYRDRGNTIYF,TGTGCCAGCAGTTACCGGGACAGGGGAAACACCATATATTTT